The following is a T cell receptor (beta chain) sequence with its context. Antigen unknown. Some clones are missing from TCRdb's copy, which holds only in-frame ones; the method was immunoSEQ multiplex PCR. The top ten hold under 20% of the sample, which has 100,000 to 120,000 clones, about nine tenths seen once. This sample was taken from a study of PD-1 blockade in classical Hodgkin lymphoma. Time point in this sample: cycle 4 day 1 (C4D1), after five to seven weeks of nivolumab. After autologous stem cell transplantation all patients relapsed, and prior brentuximab vedotin exposure differed between cohorts. Best responses included complete response and partial response; otherwise, the best response was progressive disease. Broader study findings: Only CD4+ TCR diversity, not CD8+, had risen significantly by C4D1.

The sequence was collected from a human donor with classical Hodgkin lymphoma. The sample was peripheral blood mononuclear cells (PBMCs), taken before the fourth cycle of nivolumab.

The CDR3 loop reads CASSHRLAGAYNEQFF. The CDR3 nucleotides read TGTGCCAGCAGCCACCGGTTAGCGGGGGCCTACAATGAGCAGTTCTTC. The J gene is TRBJ2-1, the V gene TRBV5-8; the match to TRBD2 covers 9 bases. V gave up 4 bases and J gave up 2 bases; unmatched junction bases: 7. The CDR3 length is 16 residues. Per the germline V gene, CDR1 is SGHTS and CDR2 is YDEGEE.